This T cell receptor beta chain was identified in a study of blood T cell repertoires in COVID-19. Germline CDR1 is MRHNA and CDR2 is SNTAGT. Losses at the gene ends were 5 bases for V and 3 bases for J; bases not matched to a gene: 4. CDR3 length: 14 residues. The table lists this clone with a count of one. Produced via immunoSEQ multiplex PCR; TCRdb's table is partial and in-frame only. The table has 89,000 or so clones, about 85% seen once. V gene TRBV6-4 combines with J gene TRBJ2-1; 7 bases map to TRBD1. This TCR was recovered from a human donor in a cohort sampled during active COVID-19. What was sequenced was peripheral blood. This CDR3 is CASSRDRDYNEQFF. CDR3 DNA: TGTGCCAGCAGTAGGGACAGAGACTACAATGAGCAGTTCTTC.